A single T cell receptor beta chain is shown here with its context. Antigen: not known. The entry originates in a study of Ad26.COV2.S vaccination and SARS-CoV-2 variants. Study-level results: Spike-specific TCR breadth ran higher among vaccine recipients than placebo recipients.

The CDR3 loop spans 15 amino acids. The germline V gene encodes CDR1 MNHEY and CDR2 SMNVEV (reference sequence). Trimming took 3 bases from V and 1 from J; bases not matched to a gene: 1. Method: immunoSEQ multiplex PCR; TCRdb's copy keeps in-frame clones and lacks some. This table has roughly 700,000 clones, approximately 88% appearing once. Treatment indicated: roughly 20 received Ad26.COV2.S at low or high dose, single or two shots; roughly five received placebo; per-sample allocation not given. Vaccine and placebo recipients were sampled on day 63 after the first injection. The TCR sequence derives from a person between 18 and 65 years old who received the Ad26.COV2.S COVID-19 vaccine or a placebo. The specimen was peripheral blood, collected in a trial of Ad26.COV2.S vaccine versus placebo. The chain recombines TRBV27 with TRBJ2-1, with TRBD1 identical over 9 bases. CDR3 in amino acids: CASSLGQGSYNEQFF. The DNA for the CDR3 is TGTGCCAGCAGTTTGGGACAGGGTTCCTACAATGAGCAGTTCTTC.